The 20 T cell receptor beta chains below come from one sample, sequenced in a study of T cells in Graves' hyperthyroidism and ophthalmopathy. Amplified TCR beta CDR3 regions came from RNA transcripts. With the HTBI primer set, the TCR CDR3 went through a first round of RT-PCR. One entry per CDR3 protein, called by TCRdb with MiXCR from the multiplex PCR reads. The data hold about 700,000 distinct CDR3 sequences, with 14% observed a single time. Sequencing was done on a sample of blood. The receptors were sampled from a woman aged 18-30 years with Graves' hyperthyroidism.

V usage is TRBV19 and J usage is TRBJ1-3; weak D call: TRBD1 (5 bases). CDR3 size: 15 residues. The V end was cut by 6 bases, the J end by 0 bases, with 12 bases between. CDR1 LNHDA and CDR2 SQIVND come from the germline V gene (reference sequence). In DNA form, the CDR3 reads TGTGCCAGTAGGGCTCAGGGTAACTCTGGAAACACCATATATTTT. Its protein is CASRAQGNSGNTIYF. Drawing the rest from reference TRBV19 and TRBJ1-3, the complete variable domain is DGGITQSPKYLFRKEGQNVTLSCEQNLNHDAMYWYRQDPGQGLRLIYYSQIVNDFQKGDIAEGYSVSREKKESFPLTVTSAQKNPTAFYLCASRAQGNSGNTIYFGEGSWLTVV.

This clonotype was seen ten or more times. The CDR3 sequence: CASSLYPRDTQYF. The CDR3 DNA follows: TGTGCCAGCAGCTTATATCCGCGGGATACGCAGTATTTT. V gene TRBV11-1 combines with J gene TRBJ2-3; D not resolved. From germline, CDR1 is SGHAT and CDR2 FQDESV (reference sequence). The CDR3 is 13 amino acids. Trimming removed 2 bases at V and 6 bases at J, with 9 bases between.

This clonotype was seen ten or more times. The CDR3 DNA reads as TGTGCCATCAGCCCCGGGACTAGCGGGAGCGCCTACGAGCAGTACTTC. This encodes CAISPGTSGSAYEQYF. V gene TRBV10-3 combines with J gene TRBJ2-7, with TRBD2 matching over 14 bases. This CDR3 has 16 amino acids. J was trimmed by 2 bases and V by 6 bases; bases with no gene match: 6. CDR1 is ENHRY, CDR2 SYGVKD, per germline.

This clonotype was observed many times. The rearrangement uses TRBV28 and TRBJ2-3; 7 bases map to TRBD2. The germline CDR1 and CDR2 sequences are MDHEN and SYDVKM. The CDR3 is made up of 18 amino acids. With V trimmed by 4 bases and J by 2 bases, 15 bases remained unmatched. This CDR3 is CASSSGSLKGRATDTQYF. CDR3 nucleotide sequence: TGTGCCAGCAGTTCGGGCTCGCTTAAAGGGAGGGCCACAGATACGCAGTATTTT. Looking up the rest from reference TRBV28 and TRBJ2-3 gives the full variable domain: DVKVTQSSRYLVKRTGEKVFLECVQDMDHENMFWYRQDPGLGLRLIYFSYDVKMKEKGDIPEGYSVSREKKERFSLILESASTNQTSMYLCASSSGSLKGRATDTQYFGPGTRLTVL.

V usage is TRBV9 and J usage is TRBJ1-2, with 8 bases identical to TRBD1. From germline, CDR1 is SGDLS and CDR2 YYNGEE. V lost 7 bases to trimming and J lost 7 bases; unmatched junction nucleotides: 6. There are 12 residues in the CDR3. DNA for the CDR3: TGTGCCAGCTCGACAGGGGCAGGTGGCTACACCTTC. Its protein product is CASSTGAGGYTF. Drawing the rest from reference TRBV9 and TRBJ1-2, the complete variable domain is DSGVTQTPKHLITATGQRVTLRCSPRSGDLSVYWYQQSLDQGLQFLIQYYNGEERAKGNILERFSAQQFPDLHSELNLSSLELGDSALYFCASSTGAGGYTFGSGTRLTVV.

At least ten counts were recorded for this clonotype. CDR3 DNA sequence: TGTGCCAGCAATAGTCCCTGGGGGACAGTCGGCACCGGGGAGCTGTTTTTT. This sequence encodes CASNSPWGTVGTGELFF. V is TRBV28 and J is TRBJ2-2; 7 nucleotides align to TRBD1. Germline CDR1 MDHEN, CDR2 SYDVKM. Trimming at V came to 7 bases and at J to 4 bases, leaving 15 bases not matched to a gene. The CDR3 runs 17 residues.

This clonotype occurred a few times. The rearrangement joins TRBV20-1 to TRBJ2-1; 9 bases are shared with TRBD2. V trimming: 4 bases; J trimming: 2 bases; junction bases outside the gene matches: 9. CDR1 and CDR2 from the germline V gene are DFQATT and SNEGSKA (reference sequence). This CDR3 has 16 amino acids. CDR3: CSATRSTSGPYNEQFF. In DNA form, the CDR3 reads TGCAGTGCTACAAGATCGACTAGCGGTCCCTACAATGAGCAGTTCTTC.

This clonotype came up a few times. The chain recombines TRBV4-3 with TRBJ2-1; the D is unclear. CDR1 is LGHNA, CDR2 YSLEER, per germline. Trimming pared 1 base from V and 1 base from J, leaving 8 bases between. The CDR3 loop spans 15 amino acids. This chain's CDR3 is CASSQGIGSYNEQFF. In DNA form, the CDR3 reads TGCGCCAGCAGCCAAGGAATAGGGTCCTACAATGAGCAGTTCTTC.

The rearrangement links TRBV5-1 to TRBJ1-4, with 8 bases matching TRBD1. This CDR3 has 15 amino acids. Germline CDR1 is SGHRS and CDR2 is YFSETQ. Losses at the gene ends were 0 bases for V and 6 bases for J; bases not matched to a gene: 4. DNA of the CDR3: TGCGCCAGCAGCTTGGCGGACAGGGCGGATGAAAAACTGTTTTTT. Its translation: CASSLADRADEKLFF.

This clonotype was detected ten times or more. The rearrangement joins TRBV11-2 to TRBJ2-5; D remains ambiguous. Between the trimmed V and J ends, which lost 2 bases and 1 base, there was a span of 5 bases. The V gene's germline CDR1 is SGHAT and CDR2 FQNNGV. The CDR3 consists of 13 residues. The CDR3, as DNA: TGTGCCAGCAGCTTAACTATCCAAGAGACCCAGTACTTC. As protein: CASSLTIQETQYF.

The chain joins TRBV3-1 to TRBJ1-6, with 8 bases that match TRBD1. The CDR3 covers 14 residues. CDR1 is LGHDT and CDR2 is YNNKEL in the germline V gene (reference sequence). Trimming at V came to 4 bases and at J to 9 bases, leaving 5 bases not matched to a gene. This CDR3 is CASSRRTGPSPLHF. The CDR3 DNA sequence: TGTGCCAGCAGCCGCCGGACAGGGCCTTCACCCCTCCACTTT.

In its sample, this clonotype was seen many times. CDR3 nucleotides: TGTGCCAGCAGTTACACGACAGCGGCGTCTGCGAACATTCAGTACTTC. It yields the protein CASSYTTAASANIQYF. This rearrangement joins TRBV6-5 to TRBJ2-4; tentatively, D is TRBD1 or TRBD2 (5 bases each). V was clipped by 2 bases and J by 7 bases, with 18 bases between them. Germline CDR1 is MNHEY and CDR2 is SVGAGI. The CDR3 is made up of 16 amino acids.

The rearrangement uses TRBV27 and TRBJ1-6; no clear D gene. The V end was cut by 4 bases, the J end by 10 bases, with 14 bases between. Germline V gene sequence: CDR1 MNHEY, CDR2 SMNVEV (reference sequence). This CDR3 spans 14 amino acids. CDR3 coding DNA: TGTGCCAGCAGTTCAGGAGAGATTCCGTCACCCCTCCACTTT. Translated: CASSSGEIPSPLHF.

The table lists this clonotype with many counts. The junction and the germline gene differ at one end; a read error may be behind it. This chain uses TRBV5-1 with TRBJ1-2, with 7 positions matching TRBD1. Germline V gene lookup returns CDR1 SGHRS and CDR2 YFSETQ. CDR3 length: 14 amino acids. The CDR3 sequence: CASSLGQVDYSYTF. In DNA, the CDR3 is TGCGCCAGCAGCTTAGGACAGGTCGACTATAGCTACACCTTC.

The J gene is TRBJ2-2, the V gene TRBV4-2; the D is unclear. This CDR3 has 11 residues. V gave up 1 base and J gave up 10 bases, with 4 bases separating them. Germline CDR1 is LGHNA and CDR2 is YNFKEQ. DNA for the CDR3: TGTGCCAGCAGCCAAGGCTTGGAGCTGTTTTTT. Translating it yields CASSQGLELFF.

The genes are TRBV20-1 and TRBJ1-5; 7 nucleotides agree with TRBD1. Germline lookup yields CDR1 DFQATT and CDR2 SNEGSKA (reference sequence). CDR3 length: 14 amino acids. V gave up 6 bases and J gave up 6 bases; unmatched junction bases: 11. CDR3 in amino acids: CSAGLTGVGQPQHF. CDR3 bases: TGCAGTGCCGGCCTAACAGGGGTAGGTCAGCCCCAGCATTTT.

CDR3: CATEGQTDTQYF. The CDR3 nucleotides are TGTGCCACCGAGGGGCAGACAGATACGCAGTATTTT. The V and J genes are TRBV24-1 and TRBJ2-3; perhaps D is TRBD1 or TRBD2 (5 bases each). Trimming took off 9 bases at V and 3 bases at J, with 9 bases between the two ends. Per the germline V gene, CDR1 is KGHDR and CDR2 is SFDVKD. The CDR3 length is 12 residues.

This clonotype has at least ten counts. The rearrangement joins TRBV12-3 or TRBV12-4 to TRBJ1-2; D call uncertain. This CDR3 is 12 amino acids long. The V end was cut by 6 bases, the J end by 4 bases, with 9 bases between. The CDR3 DNA follows: TGTGCCAGCAGCGGCCGGGGCTATGGCTACACCTTC. It translates to CASSGRGYGYTF.

This clonotype showed up many times. This chain joins TRBV28 and TRBJ2-3, with D perhaps matching TRBD2 (5 bases). Germline CDR1 is MDHEN and CDR2 is SYDVKM. With 0 bases removed from V and 2 bases from J, the gap between germline ends came to 12 bases. This CDR3 spans 16 amino acids. The CDR3 DNA reads as TGTGCCAGCAGTTTATGGTCGGAGGTCGTCACAGATACGCAGTATTTT. Protein sequence: CASSLWSEVVTDTQYF.

This clonotype was counted many times. The chain links TRBV2 to TRBJ2-3; TRBD2 is a possible D gene (5 bases). CDR1 and CDR2 (germline): SNHLY, FYNNEI. Between the trimmed V and J ends, which lost 8 bases and 3 bases, there was a span of 15 bases. CDR3 length: 14 amino acids. The DNA of the CDR3 is TGTGCCAGCCTGCCGGAGAGGGAAACAGATACGCAGTATTTT. Amino acids: CASLPERETDTQYF.